This T cell receptor (beta chain) is drawn from a study of CD8 T cells in ankylosing spondylitis (dated by TCRdb to about 2017). About the study as a whole: The study profiled T cell receptor beta repertoires in healthy donors and ankylosing spondylitis patients to find disease-linked TCR variants. The whole study cohort included over a hundred healthy donors and 25 ankylosing spondylitis patients. Samples of peripheral blood were taken, and for ankylosing spondylitis patients, synovial fluid was collected as well.

Regarding this clonotype: The target of this receptor is not known. No per-base quality is available; no much larger clone lies one base away.

What the study reported, not specific to this receptor: In peripheral blood, the disease-linked clones were found at relatively low frequencies and had a CD8+ phenotype. A TCR beta motif made up of several highly homologous amino acid variants appeared to be characteristic of blood from ankylosing spondylitis patients. The disease-linked clones were reported as significantly enriched in matched synovial fluid samples from ankylosing spondylitis patients. Some motif variants had previously been reported in the synovial fluid and blood of reactive arthritis patients, which suggests shared mechanisms of disease initiation.

The sequencer listed for this sample is Illumina HiSeq 2500. Quantitative 5'-RACE with molecular barcodes was used to prepare TCR beta libraries. In the original analysis: To identify disease-linked TCR variants, a new computational method was used, one built on a probabilistic model of VDJ rearrangement. TCRdb itself trimmed the public reads at Q25 with fastp, ran MiXCR and retained productive beta chains. Merged by CDR3 protein, the rows form single entries marked with the most common genes and DNA. The V and J calls come from TCRdb's annotation, not from the publication. The table for this sample lists about 540,000 distinct CDR3 sequences; about 13% of them were counted only once. The ten largest clones capture approximately 6.3% of the sample. According to the germline V gene, CDR1 reads SQVTM and CDR2 reads ANQGSEA. Measured from the cysteine to the phenylalanine, the CDR3 is 15 residues long. The only DNA kept is the CDR3, 45 bases in frame from the first base. V was cut back by 3 bases and J by 4 bases, leaving a gap of 18 bases between them.

This chain is built from TRBV29-1 and TRBJ2-5; tentative D gene TRBD2, with 7 bases matching. Sequencing was done on a sample of blood, either unsorted or a sorted T cell fraction (not recorded which). The TCR sequence derives from a male donor with ankylosing spondylitis. The CDR3 region has the sequence CSVDGALGGAETQYF. The bases are TGCAGCGTTGATGGGGCCTTGGGGGGGGCAGAGACCCAGTACTTC.